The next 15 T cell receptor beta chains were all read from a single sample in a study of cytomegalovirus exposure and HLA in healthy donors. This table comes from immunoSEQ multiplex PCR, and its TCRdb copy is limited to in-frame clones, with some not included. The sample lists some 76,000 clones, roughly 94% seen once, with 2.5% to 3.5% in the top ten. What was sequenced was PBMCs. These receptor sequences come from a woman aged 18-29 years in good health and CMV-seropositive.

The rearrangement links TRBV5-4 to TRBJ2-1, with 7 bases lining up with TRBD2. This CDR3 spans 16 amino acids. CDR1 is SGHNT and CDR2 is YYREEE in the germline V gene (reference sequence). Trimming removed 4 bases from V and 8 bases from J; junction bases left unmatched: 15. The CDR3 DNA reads TGTGCCAGCAGCCCCGAGCTAGCGGAGGGGCCCCATGAGCAGTTCTTC. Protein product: CASSPELAEGPHEQFF.

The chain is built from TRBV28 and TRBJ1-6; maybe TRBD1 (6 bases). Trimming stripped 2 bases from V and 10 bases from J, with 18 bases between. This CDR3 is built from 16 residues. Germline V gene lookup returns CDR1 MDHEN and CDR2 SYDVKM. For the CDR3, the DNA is TGTGCCAGCAGTTTACCCACAGGGAACGGTGGGTCACCCCTCCACTTT. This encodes CASSLPTGNGGSPLHF.

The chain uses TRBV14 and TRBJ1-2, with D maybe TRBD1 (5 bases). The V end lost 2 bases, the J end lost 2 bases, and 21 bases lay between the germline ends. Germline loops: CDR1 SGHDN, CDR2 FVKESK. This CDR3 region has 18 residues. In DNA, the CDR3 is TGTGCCAGCAGCCAACTCCAAGAGGCAGGGTACGCAAACTATGGCTACACCTTC. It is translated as CASSQLQEAGYANYGYTF.

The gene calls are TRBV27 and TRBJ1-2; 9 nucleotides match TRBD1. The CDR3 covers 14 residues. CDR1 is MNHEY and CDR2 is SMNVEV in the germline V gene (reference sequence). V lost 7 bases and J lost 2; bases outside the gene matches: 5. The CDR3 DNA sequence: TGTGCCAGCACCCGGACAGGGGAAAACTATGGCTACACCTTC. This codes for CASTRTGENYGYTF.

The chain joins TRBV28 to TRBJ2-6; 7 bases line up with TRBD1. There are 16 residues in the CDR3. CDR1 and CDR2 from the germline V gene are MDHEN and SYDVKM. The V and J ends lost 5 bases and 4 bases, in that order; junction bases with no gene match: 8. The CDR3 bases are TGTGCCAGCAGTGAAACAGGGGCGCAAGGGGCCAACGTCCTGACTTTC. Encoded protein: CASSETGAQGANVLTF.

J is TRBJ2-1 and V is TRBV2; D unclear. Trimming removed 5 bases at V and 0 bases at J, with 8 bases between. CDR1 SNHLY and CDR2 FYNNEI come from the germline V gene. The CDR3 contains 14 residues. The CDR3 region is CASSSSGSYNEQFF. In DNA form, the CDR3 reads TGTGCCAGCAGTTCATCAGGCTCCTACAATGAGCAGTTCTTC.

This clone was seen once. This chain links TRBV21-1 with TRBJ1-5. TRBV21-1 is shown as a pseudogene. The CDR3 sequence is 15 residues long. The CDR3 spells CASSKEGAGDQPQHF. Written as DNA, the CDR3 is TGTGCCAGCAGCAAAGAAGGTGCGGGGGATCAGCCCCAGCATTTT.

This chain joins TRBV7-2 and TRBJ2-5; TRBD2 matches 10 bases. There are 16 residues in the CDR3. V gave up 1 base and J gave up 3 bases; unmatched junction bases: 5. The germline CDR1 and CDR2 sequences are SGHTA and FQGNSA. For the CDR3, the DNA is TGTGCCAGCAGCTTAGTGGGACTAGCGTCTAAAGAGACCCAGTACTTC. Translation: CASSLVGLASKETQYF.

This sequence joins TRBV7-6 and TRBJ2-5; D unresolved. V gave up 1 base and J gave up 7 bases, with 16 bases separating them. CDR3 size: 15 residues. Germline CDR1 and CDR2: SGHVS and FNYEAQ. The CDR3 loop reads CASSLVGTGLGTQYF. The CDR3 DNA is TGTGCCAGCAGCTTAGTTGGCACGGGTTTAGGGACCCAGTACTTC.

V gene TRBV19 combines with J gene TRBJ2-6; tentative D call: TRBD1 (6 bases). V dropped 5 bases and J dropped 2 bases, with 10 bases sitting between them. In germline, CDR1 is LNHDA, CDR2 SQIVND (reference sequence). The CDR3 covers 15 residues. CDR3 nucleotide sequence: TGTGCCAGTAGTCGCGGACAGACTGGGGCCAACGTCCTGACTTTC. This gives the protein CASSRGQTGANVLTF.

The CDR3 loop reads CASSEVGPGQLNSPLHF. The CDR3 nucleotides read TGTGCCAGCAGTGAGGTGGGACCGGGACAGCTTAATTCACCCCTCCACTTT. The chain carries TRBV2 and TRBJ1-6; 7 bases line up with TRBD1. V lost 3 bases to trimming and J lost 6 bases; unmatched junction nucleotides: 11. The CDR3 extends over 17 amino acids. Germline CDR1 SNHLY, CDR2 FYNNEI.

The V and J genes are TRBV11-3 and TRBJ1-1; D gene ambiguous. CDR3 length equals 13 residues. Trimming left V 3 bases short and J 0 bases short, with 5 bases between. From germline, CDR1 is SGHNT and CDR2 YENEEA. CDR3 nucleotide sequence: TGTGCCAGCAGCTTCTTCCTGAACACTGAAGCTTTCTTT. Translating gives CASSFFLNTEAFF.

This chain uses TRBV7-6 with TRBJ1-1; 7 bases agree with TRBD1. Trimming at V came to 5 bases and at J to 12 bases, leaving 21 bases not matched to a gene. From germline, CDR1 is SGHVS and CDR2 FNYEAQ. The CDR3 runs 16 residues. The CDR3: CASSRLEAGGHINSFF. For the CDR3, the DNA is TGTGCCAGCAGCCGATTAGAGGCAGGGGGACACATTAACTCTTTCTTT.

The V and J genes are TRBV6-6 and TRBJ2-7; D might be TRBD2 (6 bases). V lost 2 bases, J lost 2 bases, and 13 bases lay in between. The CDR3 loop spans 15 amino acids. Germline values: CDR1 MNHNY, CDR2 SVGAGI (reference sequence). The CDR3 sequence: CASSYPTGSTYEQYF. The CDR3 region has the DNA TGTGCCAGCAGTTACCCAACCGGGAGTACCTACGAGCAGTACTTC.

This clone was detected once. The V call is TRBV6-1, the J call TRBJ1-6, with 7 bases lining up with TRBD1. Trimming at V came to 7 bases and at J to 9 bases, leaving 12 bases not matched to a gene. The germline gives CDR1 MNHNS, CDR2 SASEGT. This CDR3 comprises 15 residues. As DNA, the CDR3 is TGTGCCAGCACCCCGGACAGGACCGGTATTTCACCCCTCCACTTT. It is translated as CASTPDRTGISPLHF.